This T cell receptor (beta chain) came from a study of somatic mutations in cytotoxic T cells in rheumatoid arthritis. Study at large: Patient blood (30 ml EDTA) was drawn right after diagnosis, before any treatment.

The study's findings and limits: Patients with a largest CD8+ clone exceeding 20% of CD8+ cells numbered about an eighth of the roughly 60. For patients with rheumatoid arthritis, CD8+ clonality went up with age, while healthy controls showed no such change. In rheumatoid arthritis patients, the slight underrepresentation of TRBV07 was not adjusted for multiple comparisons.

In the case of this clone: What it recognizes is unknown. The junction shows a germline mismatch at one end, possibly a read error.

CDR1 and CDR2 from the germline V gene are SSHAT and FNYEAQ (reference sequence). The CDR3 totals 15 residues. Clones were read by immunoSEQ multiplex PCR, and TCRdb kept only the in-frame ones, dropping some. The data contain approximately 17,000 clones, 79% of them singletons. The TCR originated in an adult with rheumatoid arthritis. The source material was CD8+ T cells sorted from blood. V usage is TRBV7-7 and J usage is TRBJ2-1; 8 nucleotides match TRBD2. The CDR3 loop reads CASSPSGSSYNEQFF. In DNA, the CDR3 is TGTGCTAGCAGCCCCAGCGGGAGCTCCTACAATGAGCAGTTCTTC. The entire variable domain, with the rest obtained from reference TRBV7-7 and TRBJ2-1, is as follows: GAGVSQSPRYKVTKRGQDVTLRCDPISSHATLYWYQQALGQGPEFLTYFNYEAQPDKSGLPSDRFSAERPEGSISTLTIQRTEQRDSAMYRCASSPSGSSYNEQFFGPGTRLTVL.